The clone carrying this TCR beta chain came up many times. This specimen belongs to a study of T-cell reconstitution after alpha-beta-depleted transplantation in children. Germline lookup yields CDR1 DFQATT and CDR2 SNEGSKA (reference sequence). The CDR3 runs 15 residues. J was trimmed by 5 bases and V by 3 bases; bases with no gene match: 9. Unique molecular identifiers were incorporated when the TCRbeta library was constructed. TCRdb re-called the PCR reads through MiXCR, storing one row per CDR3 protein. The data contain about 610,000 distinct CDR3 sequences, over 9.5% of them singletons. The chain joins TRBV20-1 to TRBJ2-2, with 7 bases that match TRBD2. The source of this sequence is a human donor who donated a stem cell graft to a child with acute myeloid leukemia. Specimen: PBMCs from the stem cell graft donor, collected from the stem cell graft. The CDR3 loop reads CSASLVVGGTGELFF. The CDR3, as DNA: TGCAGTGCTAGCCTCGTAGTCGGGGGGACCGGGGAGCTGTTTTTT.